This T cell receptor beta chain emerged from a study of tumor and adjacent non-tumor tissue in lung cancer. There are 15 residues in the CDR3. CDR1 and CDR2 from the germline V gene are SGHRS and YFSETQ. Three rounds of nested PCR, following a modified ARM-PCR protocol, produced the TCRbeta library. TCRdb re-analysed the multiplex PCR reads in MiXCR, keeping a single row per CDR3 protein. The sample holds tens of thousands of distinct CDR3 sequences, around 70% seen once. This clonotype was picked up one time. Relative to the germline gene, one junction end is altered; a read error may explain this. RNA was extracted from bulk tissue without any cell sorting. This non-tumor lung sample came from over 3 cm beyond the tumor edge.

Sequenced sample: distant non-tumor lung tissue. This chain links TRBV5-1 with TRBJ2-7, with a weak D call TRBD1 (5 bases). The TCR comes from a woman in her forties or fifties with non-small cell lung cancer. CDR3 coding DNA: TGCGCCAGCAGCCTCAGGGCTAGTTCGACCTACGAGCATTACTTC. Protein sequence: CASSLRASSTYEHYF.